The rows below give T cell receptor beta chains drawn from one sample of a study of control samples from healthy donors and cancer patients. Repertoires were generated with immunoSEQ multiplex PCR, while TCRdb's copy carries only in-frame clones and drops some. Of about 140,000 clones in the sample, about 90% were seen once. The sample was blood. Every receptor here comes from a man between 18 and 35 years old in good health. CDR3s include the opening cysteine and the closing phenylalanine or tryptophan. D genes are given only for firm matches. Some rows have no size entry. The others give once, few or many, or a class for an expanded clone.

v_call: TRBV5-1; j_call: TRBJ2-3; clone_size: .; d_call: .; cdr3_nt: TGCGCCAGCAGCTTGGACAACACAGATACGCAGTATTTT; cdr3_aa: CASSLDNTDTQYF
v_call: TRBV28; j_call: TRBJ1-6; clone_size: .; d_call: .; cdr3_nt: TGTGCCAGCGCTAGTAATTCACCCCTCCACTTT; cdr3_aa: CASASNSPLHF
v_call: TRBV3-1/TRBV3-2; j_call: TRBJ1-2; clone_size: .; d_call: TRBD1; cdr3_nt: TGTGCCAGCAGTCGGGACAGTCCCTCTTATGGCTACACCTTC; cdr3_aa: CASSRDSPSYGYTF
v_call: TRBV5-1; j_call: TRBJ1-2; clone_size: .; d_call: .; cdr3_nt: TGCGCCAGCAGCCCCGAACAGGGTGGTAGCGGCTACACCTTC; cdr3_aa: CASSPEQGGSGYTF
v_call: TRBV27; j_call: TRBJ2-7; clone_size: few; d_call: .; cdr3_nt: TGTGCCAGCAGTTTATCGCCAGACTACGAGCAGTACTTC; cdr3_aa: CASSLSPDYEQYF
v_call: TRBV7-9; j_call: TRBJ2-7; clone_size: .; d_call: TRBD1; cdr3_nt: TGTGCCAGCAGCCCATTGGACAGGGACTACGAGCAGTACTTC; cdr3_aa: CASSPLDRDYEQYF
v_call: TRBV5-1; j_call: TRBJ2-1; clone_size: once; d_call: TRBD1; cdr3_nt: TGCGCCAGCAGCTTGGGGGACAGCTCCTACAATGAGCAGTTCTTC; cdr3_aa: CASSLGDSSYNEQFF
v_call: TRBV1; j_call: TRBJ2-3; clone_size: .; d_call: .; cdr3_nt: TGCACCAGCAGCCTAAAGAACAGGATTACAGATACGCAGTATTTT; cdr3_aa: CTSSLKNRITDTQYF
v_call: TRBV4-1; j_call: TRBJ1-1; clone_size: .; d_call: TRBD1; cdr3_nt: TGCGCCAGCAGCCCACACAGGGGATTGAACACTGAAGCTTTCTTT; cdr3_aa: CASSPHRGLNTEAFF
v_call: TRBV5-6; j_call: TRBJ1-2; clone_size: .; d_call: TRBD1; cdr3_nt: TGTGCCAGCAGCCACCGGGACAGGAGTCCCTATGGCTACACCTTC; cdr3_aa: CASSHRDRSPYGYTF
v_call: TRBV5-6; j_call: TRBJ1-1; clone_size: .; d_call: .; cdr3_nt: TGTGCCAGCAGCTTGGAACAGGGTAGCACTGAAGCTTTCTTT; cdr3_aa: CASSLEQGSTEAFF
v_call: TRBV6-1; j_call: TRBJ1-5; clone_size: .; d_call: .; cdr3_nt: TGTGCCAGCAGTGAAGCCCTTGTTAATGTTAATCAGCCCCAGCATTTT; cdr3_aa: CASSEALVNVNQPQHF
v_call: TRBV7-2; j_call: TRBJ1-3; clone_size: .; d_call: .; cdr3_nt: TGTGCCAGCAGCTTAGGGTTGGGAAACACCATATATTTT; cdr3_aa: CASSLGLGNTIYF
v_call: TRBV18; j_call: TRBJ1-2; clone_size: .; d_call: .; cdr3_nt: TGTGCCAGCTCACCAGACACGGTAGGGAAGGATGGCTACACCTTC; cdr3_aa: CASSPDTVGKDGYTF
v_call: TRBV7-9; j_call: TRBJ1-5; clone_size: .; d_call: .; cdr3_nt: TGTGCCAGCAGCCCCAAGGACGGGAATCAGCCCCAGCATTTT; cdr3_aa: CASSPKDGNQPQHF
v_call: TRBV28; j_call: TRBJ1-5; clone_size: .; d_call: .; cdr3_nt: TGTGCCAGCAGTTTCAATCGCAGGGCGTGGGGGGCCCAGCATTTT; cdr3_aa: CASSFNRRAWGAQHF
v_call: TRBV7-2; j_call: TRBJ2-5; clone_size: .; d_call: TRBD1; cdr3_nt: TGTGCCAGCAGCTTCAGACGGACAGGGCCGGAGACCCAGTACTTC; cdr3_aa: CASSFRRTGPETQYF
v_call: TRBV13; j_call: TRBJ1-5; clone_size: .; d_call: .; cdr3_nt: TGTGCCAGCAGCTTAGTCTCGAGGACGGCTCGGATCAATCAGCCCCAGCATTTT; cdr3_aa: CASSLVSRTARINQPQHF
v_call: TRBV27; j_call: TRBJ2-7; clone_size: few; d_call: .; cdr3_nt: TGTGCCAGCAGCCTAGGACCGTCCTACGAGCAGTACTTC; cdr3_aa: CASSLGPSYEQYF
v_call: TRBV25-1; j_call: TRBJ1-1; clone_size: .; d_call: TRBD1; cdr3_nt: TGTGCCAGCAGTCCCTGGGGGACAGAACCTGAAGCTTTCTTT; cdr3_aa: CASSPWGTEPEAFF
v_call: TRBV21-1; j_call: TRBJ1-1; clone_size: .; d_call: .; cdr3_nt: TGTGCCAGCAGCAAAATTGGGGGAATGACAGGCTTAGCTTTCTTT; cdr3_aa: CASSKIGGMTGLAFF
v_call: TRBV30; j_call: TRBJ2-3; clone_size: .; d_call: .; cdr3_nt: TGTGCCTGGACCAGGGTCACAGATACGCAGTATTTT; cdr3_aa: CAWTRVTDTQYF
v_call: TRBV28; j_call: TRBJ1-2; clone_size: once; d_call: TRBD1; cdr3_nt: TGTGCCAGCAGTCCGACAGGGAACTATGGCTACACCTTC; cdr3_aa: CASSPTGNYGYTF
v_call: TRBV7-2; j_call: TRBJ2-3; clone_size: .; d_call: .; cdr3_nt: TGTGCCAGCAGCTTAGCCTCCGGGACTAGCACAGATACGCAGTATTTT; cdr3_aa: CASSLASGTSTDTQYF
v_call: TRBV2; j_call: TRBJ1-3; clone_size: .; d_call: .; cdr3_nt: TGTGCCAGCTATGGGTCAGTTAGTACCATATATTTT; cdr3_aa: CASYGSVSTIYF
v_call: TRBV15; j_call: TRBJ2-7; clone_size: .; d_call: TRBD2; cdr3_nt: TGTGCCACCAGCGGGACTAGCGGGGGTTACGAGCAGTACTTC; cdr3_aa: CATSGTSGGYEQYF
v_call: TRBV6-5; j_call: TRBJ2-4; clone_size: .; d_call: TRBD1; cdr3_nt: TGTGCCAGCAGGACCGCTCGGACAGGGAAAAACATTCAGTACTTC; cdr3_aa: CASRTARTGKNIQYF
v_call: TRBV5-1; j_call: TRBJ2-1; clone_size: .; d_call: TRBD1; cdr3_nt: TGCGCCAGCAGCTCGACAGGGGGCGTCACCTACAATGAGCAGTTCTTC; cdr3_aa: CASSSTGGVTYNEQFF
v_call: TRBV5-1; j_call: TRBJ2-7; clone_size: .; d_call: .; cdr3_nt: TGCGCCAGCAGCTTATCGGGCGACTACGAGCAGTACTTC; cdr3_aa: CASSLSGDYEQYF
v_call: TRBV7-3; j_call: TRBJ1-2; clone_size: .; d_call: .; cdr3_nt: TGTGCCAGCAGCTCCCAACCCAGACTCAGGAGGCGCTATGGCTACACCTTC; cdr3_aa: CASSSQPRLRRRYGYTF
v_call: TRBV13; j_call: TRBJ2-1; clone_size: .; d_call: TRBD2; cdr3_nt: TGTGCCAGCAGCTTACGACTAGCGGGGGTAAATGAGCAGTTCTTC; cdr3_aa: CASSLRLAGVNEQFF
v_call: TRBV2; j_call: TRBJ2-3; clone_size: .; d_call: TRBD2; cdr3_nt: TGTGCCAGCAGCCAGACTAGACTAGCGGGGAGCGATACGCAGTATTTT; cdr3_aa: CASSQTRLAGSDTQYF
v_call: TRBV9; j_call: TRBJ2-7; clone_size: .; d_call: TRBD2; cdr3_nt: TGTGCCAGCAGCCCCAGACCAGCGGGGTCCTACGAGCAGTACTTC; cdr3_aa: CASSPRPAGSYEQYF
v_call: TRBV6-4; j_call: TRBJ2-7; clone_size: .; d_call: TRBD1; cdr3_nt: TGTGCCAGCCCAACTGGACAGGAATTGGGCGAGCAGTACTTC; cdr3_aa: CASPTGQELGEQYF
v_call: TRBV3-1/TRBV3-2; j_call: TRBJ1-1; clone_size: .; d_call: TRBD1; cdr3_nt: TGTGCCAGCAGCCGGACGGACAGGGACACTGAAGCTTTCTTT; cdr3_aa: CASSRTDRDTEAFF
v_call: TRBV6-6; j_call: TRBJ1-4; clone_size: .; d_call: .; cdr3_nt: TGTGCCAGCAGTTACGGGAGGTCTAATGAAAAACTGTTTTTT; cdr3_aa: CASSYGRSNEKLFF
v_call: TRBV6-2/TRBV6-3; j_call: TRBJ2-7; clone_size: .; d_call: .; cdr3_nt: TGTGCCAGCAGCCGAATTATCCGGGACACCGAGCAGTACTTC; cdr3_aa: CASSRIIRDTEQYF
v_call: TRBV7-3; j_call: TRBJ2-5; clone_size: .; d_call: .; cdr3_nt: TGTGCCAGCAGCTCCACGGGGGGCCGGGAGACCCAGTACTTC; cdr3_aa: CASSSTGGRETQYF
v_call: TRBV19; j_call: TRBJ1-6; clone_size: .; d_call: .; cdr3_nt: TGTGCCAGTAGTATCGGGGCCTCGGGTTCACCCCTCCACTTT; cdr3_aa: CASSIGASGSPLHF
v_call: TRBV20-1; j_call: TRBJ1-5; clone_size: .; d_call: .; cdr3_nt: TGCAGTGCTAGTTTAGGGCCAGACCAGCCCCAGCATTTT; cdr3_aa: CSASLGPDQPQHF
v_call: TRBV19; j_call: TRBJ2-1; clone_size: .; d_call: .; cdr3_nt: TGTGCCAGTAGACTAGGGTTCTCAGACTTTTACAATGAGCAGTTCTTC; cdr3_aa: CASRLGFSDFYNEQFF
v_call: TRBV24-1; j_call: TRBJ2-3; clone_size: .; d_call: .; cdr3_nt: TGTGCCACCAGTGAACTTCCCGACAGCAAGGGCACAGATACGCAGTATTTT; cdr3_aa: CATSELPDSKGTDTQYF
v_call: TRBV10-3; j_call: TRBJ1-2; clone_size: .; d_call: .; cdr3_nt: TGTGCCATCAGTGAGTCCTTGGATTATGGCTACACCTTC; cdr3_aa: CAISESLDYGYTF
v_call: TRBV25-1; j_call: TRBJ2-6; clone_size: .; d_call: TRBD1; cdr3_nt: TGTGCCAGCGGCGGGACAGGGTTTCCTGGGGCCAACGTCCTGACTTTC; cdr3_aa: CASGGTGFPGANVLTF
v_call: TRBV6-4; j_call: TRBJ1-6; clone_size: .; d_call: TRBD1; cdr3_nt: TGTGCCAGCAGTGAACGACAGGGCAATTCACCCCTCCACTTT; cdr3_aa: CASSERQGNSPLHF
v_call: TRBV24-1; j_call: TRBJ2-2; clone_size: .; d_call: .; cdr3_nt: TGTGCCACCAGTTGGGCCCTCGACACCGGGGAGCTGTTTTTT; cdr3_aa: CATSWALDTGELFF
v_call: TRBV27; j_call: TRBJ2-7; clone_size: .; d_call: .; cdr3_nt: TGTGCCAGCAGTTCCCCGCCAGGGGTCGAGCAGTACTTC; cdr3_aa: CASSSPPGVEQYF
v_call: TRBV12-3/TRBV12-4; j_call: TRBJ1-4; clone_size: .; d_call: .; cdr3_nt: TGTGCCAGCAGTTTAGAGGGTGAAAAACTGTTTTTT; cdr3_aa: CASSLEGEKLFF
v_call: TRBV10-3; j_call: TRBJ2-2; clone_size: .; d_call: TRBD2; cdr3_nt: TGTGCCACACTAGCGGGGGGGCACACCGGGGAGCTGTTTTTT; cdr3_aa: CATLAGGHTGELFF
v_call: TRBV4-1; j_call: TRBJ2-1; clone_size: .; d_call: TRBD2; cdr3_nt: TGCGCCAGCAGCCGGGCACTGGGACTAAAGAATGAGCAGTTCTTC; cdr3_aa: CASSRALGLKNEQFF
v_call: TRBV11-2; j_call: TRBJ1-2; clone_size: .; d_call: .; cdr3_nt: TGTGCCAGCAGCTACGGGACGTCGTATGGCTACACCTTC; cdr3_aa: CASSYGTSYGYTF
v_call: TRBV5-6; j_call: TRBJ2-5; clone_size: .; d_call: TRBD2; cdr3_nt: TGTGCCAGCAGCTGGGGACTACCGACGAACCAAGAGACCCAGTACTTC; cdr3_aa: CASSWGLPTNQETQYF
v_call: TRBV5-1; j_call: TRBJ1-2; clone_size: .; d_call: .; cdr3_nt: TGCGCCAGCAGCCCGGGGGAGTTTACTGGCTACACCTTC; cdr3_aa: CASSPGEFTGYTF
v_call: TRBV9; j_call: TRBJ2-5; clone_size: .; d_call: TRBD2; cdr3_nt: TGTGCCAGCAGCGTCCCTCGTAGCGGGGGGGAAATAGAGACCCAGTACTTC; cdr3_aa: CASSVPRSGGEIETQYF
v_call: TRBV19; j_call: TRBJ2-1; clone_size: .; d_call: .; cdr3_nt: TGTGCCAGTAGTAACCGGGGATTTAAGGAGTTCTTC; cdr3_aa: CASSNRGFKEFF
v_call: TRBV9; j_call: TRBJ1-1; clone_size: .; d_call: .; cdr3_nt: TGTGCCAGCAGCGTAGCAGTGAACACTGAAGCTTTCTTT; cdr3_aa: CASSVAVNTEAFF
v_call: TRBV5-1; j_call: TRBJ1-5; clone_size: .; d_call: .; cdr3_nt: TGCGCCAGCAGCCCAGGGATTGGCAATCAGCCCCAGCATTTT; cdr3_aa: CASSPGIGNQPQHF